This TCR beta chain is drawn from a study of OX40 agonist ivuxolimab in advanced cancers. Repertoires were generated with immunoSEQ multiplex PCR, while TCRdb's copy carries only in-frame clones and drops some. In the table there are tens of thousands of clones, roughly 90% of which are singletons. Study-level results: Within 6 weeks, CD4+ and CD8+ blood T cells expanded clonally at 0.1 to 3.0 mg/kg. It was not determined which antigens were specifically recognized by the peripheral T cells that had undergone clonal expansion. The study found among the lowest clonal expansion in partial responders at 0.1-3.0 mg/kg. Some of the nonresponding patients also showed low levels of normalized T-cell clonal expansion.

This clone showed up just a few times. Its specificity is unknown. The V end lost 4 bases, the J end lost 5 bases, and 15 bases lay between the germline ends. CDR1 MNHEY and CDR2 SVGAGI come from the germline V gene. There are 15 residues in the CDR3. The V gene is TRBV6-5, the J gene TRBJ1-5, with D possibly matching TRBD1 (5 bases). This TCR was recovered from an adult with an advanced solid tumor such as melanoma, head and neck, liver or kidney cancer. The sample was CD4+ or CD8+ T cells sorted from blood, taken in a trial of the OX40 agonist ivuxolimab. CDR3 coding DNA: TGTGCCAGCAGTTTTCGTAGGGGAAAAGATCAGCCCCAGCATTTT. The encoded protein is CASSFRRGKDQPQHF.